This is a list of T cell receptor beta chains from one sample in a study of blood T cell repertoires in COVID-19. TCRdb keeps only in-frame clones here, not all; method: immunoSEQ multiplex PCR. Found here are 250,000 to 300,000 clones, roughly 80% of them singletons; the top ten hold 5%. The specimen was PBMCs or T cells enriched from blood (not recorded which). These receptor sequences come from a middle-aged man who had been exposed to COVID-19. CDR3s include the opening cysteine and the closing phenylalanine or tryptophan.

V gene	J gene	CDR3 protein
TRBV30	TRBJ2-3	CAWSAEGGTDTQYF
TRBV11-3	TRBJ2-7	CASSLDGLSGKPLEEQYF
TRBV9	TRBJ2-3	CASTKGAGGNSDTQYF
TRBV4-2	TRBJ2-2	CASSLIGQGKTGELFF
TRBV12-3/TRBV12-4	TRBJ2-7	CASSFGDSYEQYF
TRBV30	TRBJ2-7	CAWGPESTCPTF
TRBV11-2	TRBJ2-7	CASSLDPGGYEQYF
TRBV9	TRBJ1-5	CASSVDAGGGFQPQHF
TRBV18	TRBJ1-1	CASSPEYRGGEAFF
TRBV10-3	TRBJ1-2	CAISEERVIYGYTF
TRBV7-9	TRBJ2-7	CASSLDWTSGNEQYF
TRBV13	TRBJ2-2	CASRNSGRANTGELFF
TRBV5-4	TRBJ1-2	CASSLGEVHFSYTF
TRBV12-3/TRBV12-4	TRBJ2-1	CASSRGLFNEQFF
TRBV11-3	TRBJ2-1	CASSTSGASYNEQFF
TRBV27	TRBJ2-5	CASSLSPTSGRVWETQYF
TRBV6-5	TRBJ1-6	CASRDTWNSPLHF
TRBV6-5	TRBJ1-3	CASSSRQGRNTIYF
TRBV10-3	TRBJ1-2	CAISVVTPTGGGYTF
TRBV27	TRBJ1-4	CASSSPGGEKLFF
TRBV7-9	TRBJ2-7	CASSSRDSSYEQYF
TRBV30	TRBJ2-2	CAWSIRGLDPGELFF
TRBV7-9	TRBJ2-3	CASYRFSGYGDTQYF
TRBV5-6	TRBJ1-2	CASRREGGYGYTF
TRBV4-1	TRBJ1-1	CASSQLQGLNTEAFF
TRBV11-3	TRBJ2-1	CASVLADENNEQFF
TRBV30	TRBJ1-1	CAWSIPGTGEAFF
TRBV21-1	TRBJ2-7	CASEERAPLGAREQYF
TRBV10-1	TRBJ2-2	CASSDGGLNTGELFF
TRBV5-1	TRBJ2-7	CASSWGDYEQYF
TRBV23-1	TRBJ2-2	CASSQSDRVSSTGELFF
TRBV23-1	TRBJ2-1	CASSQSNRGQGHNEQFF